The source of this T cell receptor (beta chain) is a study of control samples from healthy donors and cancer patients. From germline, CDR1 is MNHEY and CDR2 SVGAGI. CDR3 length: 13 amino acids. Trimming shortened V by 5 bases and J by 2 bases, and 7 bases separated the two germline ends. Sequencing used immunoSEQ multiplex PCR; TCRdb keeps in-frame clones, though not all of them. The sample carries around 170,000 clones, approximately 90% recorded once. This chain uses TRBV6-5 with TRBJ2-1; D is ambiguous. Sample: blood. This receptor was obtained from a woman under 40 in good health. The CDR3 loop reads CASSRLAYNEQFF. CDR3 coding DNA: TGTGCCAGCAGTAGGCTAGCCTACAATGAGCAGTTCTTC.